One and the same sample provided the 28 T cell receptor beta chains below, sequenced in a study of T cell responses to AZD1222 COVID-19 vaccine (dated by TCRdb to about 2021). The library was obtained by the immunoSEQ multiplex PCR assay. Not all clones reach the TCRdb copy of this immuneACCESS table, which keeps in-frame sequences only. Checked studies attribute under half of the gap to unresolved V genes and leave the rest unexplained. In all, the sample holds under 150,000 clones, and approximately 90% of those were seen once. The biggest ten clones account for about a tenth of the sample. The time point label of this sample denotes: about 28 days (+/-7) after the second vaccine dose. Sequencing was performed on peripheral blood, taken 28 days after the second AZD1222 dose. These receptors originate from an adult who received the AZD1222 COVID-19 vaccine.

The V call is TRBV27, the J call TRBJ2-1, with D perhaps matching TRBD1 (5 bases). The CDR3 runs 14 residues. With 4 bases removed from V and 4 bases from J, the gap between germline ends came to 11 bases. The V gene's germline CDR1 is MNHEY and CDR2 SMNVEV (reference sequence). The CDR3 spells CASSSVRAYNEQFF. The CDR3 region has the DNA TGTGCCAGCAGTTCGGTCAGGGCTTACAATGAGCAGTTCTTC.

The chain links TRBV30 to TRBJ1-5; D remains ambiguous. Trimming removed 3 bases from V and 3 bases from J, with 18 bases in between. Germline CDR1 is GTSNPN and CDR2 is SVGIG (reference sequence). The CDR3 length is 16 residues. CDR3: CAWSPPRRVYNQPQHF. DNA of the CDR3: TGTGCCTGGAGCCCCCCAAGGAGGGTCTACAATCAGCCCCAGCATTTT.

This chain joins TRBV7-9 and TRBJ1-3; 8 bases line up with TRBD1. The CDR3 has 14 amino acids. Trimming took 5 bases from V and 4 from J; bases not matched to a gene: 4. Germline V gene sequence: CDR1 SEHNR, CDR2 FQNEAQ (reference sequence). CDR3 sequence reads: CASSNRGLGNTIYF. The CDR3, as DNA: TGTGCCAGCAGCAACAGGGGGTTAGGAAACACCATATATTTT. The whole variable domain, remainder taken from reference TRBV7-9 and TRBJ1-3, is DTGVSQNPRHKITKRGQNVTFRCDPISEHNRLYWYRQTLGQGPEFLTYFQNEAQLEKSRLLSDRFSAERPKGSFSTLEIQRTEQGDSAMYLCASSNRGLGNTIYFGEGSWLTVV.

The chain employs TRBV19 and TRBJ1-5; 8 nucleotides match TRBD1. This CDR3 comprises 19 residues. Unmatched junction bases numbered 15, after V lost 5 bases and J lost 0 bases. Germline CDR1 LNHDA, CDR2 SQIVND (reference sequence). The DNA of the CDR3 is TGTGCCAGTAGTGGTCCTGGACAGGGAAGAGGGTATAGCAATCAGCCCCAGCATTTT. Its translation is CASSGPGQGRGYSNQPQHF.

This chain joins TRBV11-2 and TRBJ1-2, with TRBD1 as a possible D gene (5 bases). The CDR3 consists of 15 residues. V was trimmed by 1 base and J by 0 bases, leaving 9 bases between them. Per the germline V gene, CDR1 is SGHAT and CDR2 is FQNNGV. In DNA form, the CDR3 reads TGTGCCAGCAGCTTAGTGGGGGGTGCTAACTATGGCTACACCTTC. Its translation is CASSLVGGANYGYTF.

The rearrangement links TRBV9 to TRBJ2-3; TRBD2 aligns across 10 bases. V gave up 2 bases and J gave up 4 bases; unmatched junction bases: 7. In germline, CDR1 is SGDLS, CDR2 YYNGEE. The CDR3 is made up of 16 amino acids. CDR3 residues: CASSVLLAGPADTQYF. The CDR3 DNA reads TGTGCCAGCAGCGTCCTACTAGCGGGACCAGCAGATACGCAGTATTTT.

This clone was counted a few times. CDR3 sequence: CASSKGQGLEQYV. The CDR3 DNA follows: TGTGCCAGCAGCAAAGGACAGGGTCTCGAGCAGTACGTC. The chain links TRBV7-8 to TRBJ2-7; TRBD1 agrees at 8 bases. V was clipped by 5 bases and J by 6 bases; unmatched bases: 6. The CDR3 runs 13 residues. Germline CDR1 reads SGHVS; CDR2 reads FQNEAQ.

The rearrangement uses TRBV6-5 and TRBJ1-6, with a tentative D call TRBD1 (5 bases). Trimming pared 6 bases from V and 5 bases from J, leaving 11 bases between. CDR1 is MNHEY and CDR2 is SVGAGI in the germline V gene. There are 14 residues in the CDR3. CDR3 sequence: CASRGRIDNSPLHF. CDR3 DNA: TGTGCCAGCAGGGGACGGATAGATAATTCACCCCTCCACTTT.

This clone was observed a single time. CDR3 sequence: CASSYGKGRNTEAFF. CDR3 DNA sequence: TGTGCCAGCAGTTACGGAAAGGGCCGCAACACTGAAGCTTTCTTT. The chain joins TRBV6-5 to TRBJ1-1; D uncertain. Germline V gene lookup returns CDR1 MNHEY and CDR2 SVGAGI. The CDR3 is 15 amino acids. Trimming shortened V by 2 bases and J by 2 bases, and 12 bases separated the two germline ends.

This clone was detected once. The chain employs TRBV5-1 and TRBJ2-2; a weak D match, TRBD2 (5 bases). The germline V gene encodes CDR1 SGHRS and CDR2 YFSETQ. This CDR3 has 16 amino acids. Trimming removed 0 bases at V and 2 bases at J, with 11 bases between. Here the CDR3 reads CASSLVGVLNTGELFF. CDR3 coding DNA: TGCGCCAGCAGCTTGGTCGGGGTACTTAACACCGGGGAGCTGTTTTTT. Based on the CDR3 plus reference TRBV5-1 and TRBJ2-2, the full variable domain is KAGVTQTPRYLIKTRGQQVTLSCSPISGHRSVSWYQQTPGQGLQFLFEYFSETQRNKGNFPGRFSGRQFSNSRSEMNVSTLELGDSALYLCASSLVGVLNTGELFFGEGSRLTVL.

This chain connects TRBV28 to TRBJ1-4; 10 bases fit TRBD1. The CDR3 covers 15 residues. Germline trimming cut 5 bases from V and 6 bases from J; bases unmatched to any gene: 6. Looked up from germline, CDR1 is MDHEN and CDR2 is SYDVKM. CDR3 nucleotide sequence: TGTGCCAGCAGTCCCGGTGGGACAGGGGATGAAAAACTGTTTTTT. This sequence encodes CASSPGGTGDEKLFF.

This clone has more than one count but fewer than ten. The gene calls are TRBV7-9 and TRBJ1-1; D uncertain. V dropped 8 bases and J dropped 10 bases, with 20 bases sitting between them. The CDR3 totals 13 residues. Germline values: CDR1 SEHNR, CDR2 FQNEAQ (reference sequence). The CDR3 DNA sequence: TGTGCCAGCCATACTTCCGGGCTGCCCTCAGCTTTCTTT. It translates to CASHTSGLPSAFF.

This clone was seen a handful of times. CDR3 in amino acids: CASRRRGTQYF. CDR3 nucleotides: TGTGCCAGCCGCCGTCGCGGGACCCAGTACTTC. This chain joins TRBV7-8 and TRBJ2-5; D call uncertain. Trimming removed 8 bases at V and 7 bases at J, with 11 bases between. The CDR3 spans 11 residues. From germline, CDR1 is SGHVS and CDR2 FQNEAQ.

This clone occurred a few times. This chain links TRBV28 with TRBJ1-1; no firm D call. V was clipped by 7 bases and J by 10 bases, with 22 bases between them. This CDR3 has 14 amino acids. CDR1 and CDR2 from the germline V gene are MDHEN and SYDVKM. In DNA form, the CDR3 reads TGTGCCAGCATAGTAAGCCCCGTTGGGAGCCGAGCTTTCTTT. Translating gives CASIVSPVGSRAFF.

The genes are TRBV7-9 and TRBJ1-5; D perhaps matches TRBD1 (6 bases). V lost 2 bases and J lost 5, with 10 bases in between. The germline V gene has CDR1 SEHNR and CDR2 FQNEAQ (reference sequence). The CDR3 sequence is 14 residues long. The CDR3 DNA reads as TGTGCCAGCAGCTTAACAGGGTCCCATCAGCCCCAGCATTTT. Protein: CASSLTGSHQPQHF.

The genes are TRBV7-9 and TRBJ1-2; D is uncertain. The V end lost 1 base, the J end lost 7 bases, and 13 bases lay between the germline ends. Germline V gene lookup returns CDR1 SEHNR and CDR2 FQNEAQ (reference sequence). This CDR3 is 14 amino acids long. In DNA form, the CDR3 reads TGTGCCAGCAGCTTAGATGCGTCCGAGGGTGGCTACACCTTC. As protein: CASSLDASEGGYTF.

In its sample, this clone was seen once. The sample has other DNA sequences that encode this CDR3 too. The V and J genes are TRBV28 and TRBJ2-5, with 7 bases matching TRBD1. This CDR3 has 13 residues. CDR1 is MDHEN, CDR2 SYDVKM, per germline. The junction had 1 base not matched to a gene; V was cut back by 4 bases and J by 2 bases. CDR3 DNA: TGTGCCAGCAGTTCGGGACAGCAAGAGACCCAGTACTTC. Protein sequence: CASSSGQQETQYF.

In DNA form, the CDR3 reads TGTGGTAGTGGGGGACACTTAACGGGGCAGCCCCAGCATTTT. This sequence encodes CGSGGHLTGQPQHF. The V call is TRBV6-5, the J call TRBJ1-5; D may be TRBD1 (6 bases). Germline CDR1 is MNHEY and CDR2 is SVGAGI. This CDR3 has 14 amino acids.

This clone has a single count. The genes are TRBV7-2 and TRBJ2-1; 11 bases align to TRBD2. Germline loops: CDR1 SGHTA, CDR2 FQGNSA. V lost 7 bases to trimming and J lost 11 bases; unmatched junction nucleotides: 13. CDR3 length: 15 residues. CDR3 DNA sequence: TGTGCCAGCAAGCTGGGAGATATAGCGGGGGGGCAGCAGTTCTTC. As protein: CASKLGDIAGGQQFF. Full variable domain (remainder filled in from reference TRBV7-2 and TRBJ2-1): GAGVSQSPSNKVTEKGKDVELRCDPISGHTALYWYRQSLGQGLEFLIYFQGNSAPDKSGLPSDRFSAERTGGSVSTLTIQRTQQEDSAVYLCASKLGDIAGGQQFFGPGTRLTVL.

This clone is categorized as medium-sized. The gene calls are TRBV6-1 and TRBJ2-1; a possible D gene is TRBD2 (7 bases). Trimming stripped 1 base from V and 1 base from J, with 11 bases between. This CDR3 region has 16 residues. Germline loops: CDR1 MNHNS, CDR2 SASEGT. CDR3 in amino acids: CASSEGGGGSYNEQFF. In DNA, the CDR3 is TGTGCCAGCAGTGAAGGGGGAGGGGGGTCCTACAATGAGCAGTTCTTC.

The J gene is TRBJ1-2, the V gene TRBV25-1; unclear D gene. V gave up 2 bases and J gave up 0 bases, with 4 bases separating them. Per the germline V gene, CDR1 is MGHDK and CDR2 is SYGVNS. CDR3 size: 13 residues. CDR3 in DNA: TGTGCCAGCAGTGAAGCCGCTAACTATGGCTACACCTTC. Its protein product is CASSEAANYGYTF.

In this sample, this clone turned up once. The chain couples TRBV5-4 to TRBJ2-7; TRBD2 is a possible D gene (5 bases). V was shortened by 0 bases and J by 6 bases, with 13 bases between the two germline ends. The CDR3 sequence is 14 residues long. Germline values: CDR1 SGHNT, CDR2 YYREEE (reference sequence). Written as DNA, the CDR3 is TGTGCCAGCAGCTTGGCCGGGGTGGGGTCCGAGCAGTACGTC. Translated: CASSLAGVGSEQYV.

V is TRBV28 and J is TRBJ1-5, with 8 bases that match TRBD1. V was pared by 4 bases and J by 5 bases, with 4 bases of the junction left unmatched. Germline V gene lookup returns CDR1 MDHEN and CDR2 SYDVKM. The CDR3 consists of 14 residues. The CDR3 here is CASSYGTGHQPQHF. The CDR3 DNA is TGTGCCAGCAGTTATGGGACAGGCCATCAGCCCCAGCATTTT.

V and J are TRBV4-1 and TRBJ2-7; unclear D gene. The germline CDR1 and CDR2 sequences are MGHRA and YSYEKL. V was shortened by 0 bases and J by 5 bases, with 14 bases between the two germline ends. The CDR3 spans 15 residues. The CDR3 protein is CASSQEGSAGNEQYF. The CDR3 DNA reads TGCGCCAGCAGCCAAGAAGGGTCGGCAGGCAACGAGCAGTACTTC.

This chain connects TRBV10-3 to TRBJ2-1; D gene uncertain. Trimming took off 3 bases at V and 0 bases at J, with 9 bases between the two ends. Germline V lookup: CDR1 ENHRY, CDR2 SYGVKD. This CDR3 is 15 amino acids long. The CDR3 protein is CAISDDTFSYNEQFF. In nucleotides, the CDR3 is TGTGCCATCAGTGATGACACCTTCTCCTACAATGAGCAGTTCTTC.

This chain links TRBV6-1 with TRBJ2-3; D may be TRBD2 (6 bases). The ends were cut back, 0 bases at V and 2 bases at J, with 12 bases in the middle. The CDR3 covers 16 residues. The germline V gene has CDR1 MNHNS and CDR2 SASEGT. Here the CDR3 DNA reads TGTGCCAGCAGTGAAGCGGCTAGCGTTCTCACAGATACGCAGTATTTT. Its translation: CASSEAASVLTDTQYF.

This sequence joins TRBV6-1 and TRBJ2-1; TRBD2 aligns across 10 bases. V was pared by 2 bases and J by 8 bases, with 6 bases of the junction left unmatched. Germline lookup yields CDR1 MNHNS and CDR2 SASEGT. This CDR3 spans 15 amino acids. CDR3 DNA sequence: TGTGCCAGCAGTGAATCTAGCGGGGGTGTAGATGAGCAGTTCTTC. This translates into CASSESSGGVDEQFF.

A single count supports this clone. The rearrangement links TRBV7-2 to TRBJ1-4, with D tentatively TRBD1 (5 bases). Deletions cut 2 bases from V and 2 bases from J, with 9 bases between. CDR1 SGHTA and CDR2 FQGNSA come from the germline V gene. The CDR3 extends over 15 amino acids. CDR3 nucleotides: TGTGCCAGCAGCTTATTTAGGGGTACTAATGAAAAACTGTTTTTT. This codes for CASSLFRGTNEKLFF.